The rows below give T cell receptor beta chains drawn from one sample of a study of response to subunit inactivated influenza vaccine. TCRdb redid the calling of the RT-PCR reads with MiXCR, one entry per CDR3 protein. Of under 850,000 distinct CDR3 sequences listed, about 18% are singletons. Material: PBMCs from blood, obtained 5 days after vaccination. The receptor set was obtained from a man aged 50 to 59 who received an inactivated influenza vaccine. Each CDR3 is given with its conserved first and last residue. Fields, in order: D gene, CDR3 length, J gene, clone size, V gene, CDR3 protein, CDR3 DNA. D genes are given only for firm matches. Clone size is given for some rows only: seen once, a few or many times, or a class if the clone is expanded.

d_call: TRBD2
cdr3_length: 14
j_call: TRBJ2-1
clone_size: few
v_call: TRBV7-2
cdr3_aa: CASSRSGRLNEQFF
cdr3_nt: TGTGCCAGCAGCCGTAGCGGGAGGTTGAATGAGCAGTTCTTC

d_call: TRBD1
cdr3_length: 14
j_call: TRBJ2-2
clone_size: few
v_call: TRBV20-1
cdr3_aa: CSARRGRVTGELFF
cdr3_nt: TGCAGTGCTAGAAGGGGGCGCGTCACCGGGGAGCTGTTTTTT

d_call: NA
cdr3_length: 11
j_call: TRBJ1-4
clone_size: few
v_call: TRBV20-1
cdr3_aa: CSAEKGEKLFF
cdr3_nt: TGCAGTGCTGAGAAGGGGGAAAAACTGTTTTTT

d_call: NA
cdr3_length: 14
j_call: TRBJ2-3
clone_size: many
v_call: TRBV12-3/TRBV12-4
cdr3_aa: CASSLGHGTDTQYF
cdr3_nt: TGTGCCAGCAGTTTAGGCCACGGCACAGATACGCAGTATTTT

d_call: NA
cdr3_length: 15
j_call: TRBJ1-1
clone_size: NA
v_call: TRBV6-5
cdr3_aa: CASSSSGGGWTEAFF
cdr3_nt: TGTGCCAGCAGTTCTTCCGGGGGGGGCTGGACTGAAGCTTTCTTT

d_call: TRBD2
cdr3_length: 23
j_call: TRBJ2-1
clone_size: NA
v_call: TRBV20-1
cdr3_aa: CSAPWRTGTSGGFLTSSYNEQFF
cdr3_nt: TGCAGTGCCCCGTGGCGAACCGGGACTAGCGGGGGGTTCCTGACAAGCTCCTACAATGAGCAGTTCTTC

d_call: NA
cdr3_length: 13
j_call: TRBJ2-1
clone_size: NA
v_call: TRBV12-3/TRBV12-4
cdr3_aa: CASSLNSFLEQFF
cdr3_nt: TGTGCCAGCAGTTTAAACTCTTTTCTTGAGCAGTTCTTC

d_call: TRBD1
cdr3_length: 15
j_call: TRBJ2-7
clone_size: NA
v_call: TRBV2
cdr3_aa: CASNQGQGAAYEQYF
cdr3_nt: TGTGCCAGCAACCAGGGACAGGGGGCAGCATACGAGCAGTACTTC

d_call: NA
cdr3_length: 15
j_call: TRBJ2-5
clone_size: few
v_call: TRBV12-3/TRBV12-4
cdr3_aa: CASSSNRPGGQTQYF
cdr3_nt: TGTGCCAGCAGTTCCAACCGGCCCGGAGGACAGACCCAGTACTTC

d_call: TRBD1
cdr3_length: 13
j_call: TRBJ2-7
clone_size: NA
v_call: TRBV3-1
cdr3_aa: CASSPHRGYEQYF
cdr3_nt: TGTGCCAGCAGCCCACACAGGGGGTACGAGCAGTACTTC

d_call: NA
cdr3_length: 14
j_call: TRBJ2-2
clone_size: many
v_call: TRBV29-1
cdr3_aa: CSAGLGVGTGELFF
cdr3_nt: TGCAGCGCCGGTTTAGGGGTAGGGACCGGGGAGCTGTTTTTT

d_call: NA
cdr3_length: 16
j_call: TRBJ2-3
clone_size: many
v_call: TRBV7-2
cdr3_aa: CASSLSPVKHTDTQYF
cdr3_nt: TGTGCCAGCAGCTTAAGCCCGGTCAAGCACACAGATACGCAGTATTTT

d_call: TRBD1
cdr3_length: 15
j_call: TRBJ2-3
clone_size: few
v_call: TRBV15
cdr3_aa: CALRPRQGAGDTQYF
cdr3_nt: TGTGCCCTAAGGCCGAGACAGGGGGCAGGAGATACGCAGTATTTT

d_call: NA
cdr3_length: 16
j_call: TRBJ2-5
clone_size: NA
v_call: TRBV6-1
cdr3_aa: CASRGYPKVIQETQYF
cdr3_nt: TGTGCCAGCAGGGGGTACCCGAAGGTTATTCAAGAGACCCAGTACTTC

d_call: NA
cdr3_length: 17
j_call: TRBJ2-1
clone_size: few
v_call: TRBV4-2
cdr3_aa: CASSRRGPLGDRNEQFF
cdr3_nt: TGTGCCAGCAGCCGGCGGGGGCCCTTGGGGGATCGCAATGAGCAGTTCTTC

d_call: NA
cdr3_length: 16
j_call: TRBJ2-5
clone_size: few
v_call: TRBV7-9
cdr3_aa: CAVHPPSAGTGETQYF
cdr3_nt: TGTGCCGTACACCCCCCAAGCGCAGGGACGGGCGAGACCCAGTACTTC

d_call: NA
cdr3_length: 18
j_call: TRBJ2-3
clone_size: NA
v_call: TRBV10-3
cdr3_aa: CAISESTSAESGRDTQYF
cdr3_nt: TGTGCCATCAGTGAGTCCACCTCGGCGGAGTCAGGGAGGGATACGCAGTATTTT

d_call: TRBD2
cdr3_length: 15
j_call: TRBJ2-1
clone_size: few
v_call: TRBV9
cdr3_aa: CASSVGSSGRYEQFF
cdr3_nt: TGTGCCAGCAGCGTAGGGTCTAGCGGGAGGTATGAGCAGTTCTTC

d_call: NA
cdr3_length: 15
j_call: TRBJ2-7
clone_size: few
v_call: TRBV20-1
cdr3_aa: CSARDLRGRDYEQYF
cdr3_nt: TGCAGTGCTAGAGATCTGAGGGGCAGGGACTACGAGCAGTACTTC

d_call: NA
cdr3_length: 14
j_call: TRBJ1-5
clone_size: NA
v_call: TRBV12-3/TRBV12-4
cdr3_aa: CASSWGASNQPQHF
cdr3_nt: TGTGCCAGCAGTTGGGGGGCTAGCAATCAGCCCCAGCATTTT

d_call: TRBD1
cdr3_length: 13
j_call: TRBJ1-1
clone_size: few
v_call: TRBV6-2/TRBV6-3
cdr3_aa: CASSFPDRIEAFF
cdr3_nt: TGTGCCAGCAGTTTCCCGGACAGGATTGAAGCTTTCTTT

d_call: TRBD1
cdr3_length: 14
j_call: TRBJ1-5
clone_size: few
v_call: TRBV20-1
cdr3_aa: CSTNQGAGNQPQHF
cdr3_nt: TGCAGTACCAATCAGGGGGCAGGGAATCAGCCCCAGCATTTT

d_call: TRBD1
cdr3_length: 15
j_call: TRBJ2-2
clone_size: NA
v_call: TRBV29-1
cdr3_aa: CSVRTGSANTGELFF
cdr3_nt: TGCAGCGTCCGGACAGGGTCGGCGAACACCGGGGAGCTGTTTTTT

d_call: NA
cdr3_length: 13
j_call: TRBJ2-7
clone_size: many
v_call: TRBV12-3/TRBV12-4
cdr3_aa: CASRRGPAYEQYF
cdr3_nt: TGTGCCAGCAGACGGGGGCCCGCCTACGAGCAGTACTTC

d_call: TRBD2
cdr3_length: 16
j_call: TRBJ2-5
clone_size: NA
v_call: TRBV4-2
cdr3_aa: CASSQDIGTSVETQYF
cdr3_nt: TGTGCCAGCAGCCAAGATATTGGGACTAGCGTGGAGACCCAGTACTTC

d_call: NA
cdr3_length: 12
j_call: TRBJ2-5
clone_size: few
v_call: TRBV4-3
cdr3_aa: CASSQGEGTQYF
cdr3_nt: TGCGCCAGCAGCCAAGGGGAAGGGACCCAGTACTTC

d_call: TRBD2
cdr3_length: 17
j_call: TRBJ2-7
clone_size: NA
v_call: TRBV7-9
cdr3_aa: CASSLGVRGLAGYEQYF
cdr3_nt: TGTGCCAGCAGCTTAGGTGTAAGGGGACTAGCGGGTTACGAGCAGTACTTC

d_call: NA
cdr3_length: 15
j_call: TRBJ1-5
clone_size: few
v_call: TRBV6-5
cdr3_aa: CASSLAQHSNQPQHF
cdr3_nt: TGTGCCAGCAGTTTGGCACAGCATAGCAATCAGCCCCAGCATTTT

d_call: TRBD2
cdr3_length: 16
j_call: TRBJ2-7
clone_size: few
v_call: TRBV4-3
cdr3_aa: CASSQVAGGPFYEQYF
cdr3_nt: TGCGCCAGCAGCCAAGTGGCGGGGGGCCCTTTCTACGAGCAGTACTTC

d_call: NA
cdr3_length: 14
j_call: TRBJ1-6
clone_size: NA
v_call: TRBV25-1
cdr3_aa: CASSSNRFNSPLHF
cdr3_nt: TGTGCCAGCAGTTCCAACAGGTTTAATTCACCCCTCCACTTT

d_call: TRBD2
cdr3_length: 20
j_call: TRBJ2-3
clone_size: few
v_call: TRBV4-2
cdr3_aa: CASSQRTSGGTSSSTDTQYF
cdr3_nt: TGTGCCAGCAGCCAGCGGACTAGCGGGGGGACTAGTTCTAGCACAGATACGCAGTATTTT

d_call: NA
cdr3_length: 16
j_call: TRBJ2-3
clone_size: few
v_call: TRBV5-1
cdr3_aa: CASSPVSGSSTDTQYF
cdr3_nt: TGCGCCAGCAGCCCTGTATCGGGGTCTAGCACAGATACGCAGTATTTT

d_call: NA
cdr3_length: 14
j_call: TRBJ2-1
clone_size: NA
v_call: TRBV10-1
cdr3_aa: CASSEGSVYNEQFF
cdr3_nt: TGCGCCAGCTCTGAGGGTAGCGTCTACAATGAGCAGTTCTTC

d_call: TRBD2
cdr3_length: 15
j_call: TRBJ2-7
clone_size: NA
v_call: TRBV10-3
cdr3_aa: CAISESPSGGHEQYF
cdr3_nt: TGTGCCATCAGTGAGTCCCCTAGCGGGGGCCACGAGCAGTACTTC

d_call: TRBD1
cdr3_length: 16
j_call: TRBJ2-3
clone_size: NA
v_call: TRBV28
cdr3_aa: CASSPPGQGAVDTQYF
cdr3_nt: TGTGCCAGCAGTCCTCCGGGACAGGGGGCAGTAGATACGCAGTATTTT

d_call: NA
cdr3_length: 15
j_call: TRBJ2-2
clone_size: NA
v_call: TRBV7-9
cdr3_aa: CASTISGQNTGELFF
cdr3_nt: TGTGCCAGCACAATAAGCGGGCAGAACACCGGGGAGCTGTTTTTT

d_call: TRBD2
cdr3_length: 16
j_call: TRBJ2-1
clone_size: few
v_call: TRBV20-1
cdr3_aa: CSAPGLAGAAGNEQFF
cdr3_nt: TGCAGTGCCCCGGGACTAGCGGGAGCGGCGGGGAATGAGCAGTTCTTC

d_call: TRBD2
cdr3_length: 15
j_call: TRBJ2-5
clone_size: few
v_call: TRBV7-2
cdr3_aa: CASSLGSGTQETQYF
cdr3_nt: TGTGCCAGCAGCTTGGGGAGCGGGACCCAAGAGACCCAGTACTTC

d_call: NA
cdr3_length: 16
j_call: TRBJ1-2
clone_size: NA
v_call: TRBV12-3/TRBV12-4
cdr3_aa: CASSLNLPARTYGYTF
cdr3_nt: TGTGCCAGCAGTTTAAACCTCCCGGCCAGGACGTATGGCTACACCTTC

d_call: NA
cdr3_length: 13
j_call: TRBJ2-1
clone_size: few
v_call: TRBV20-1
cdr3_aa: CSAREGISNEQFF
cdr3_nt: TGCAGTGCTAGAGAAGGAATCAGCAATGAGCAGTTCTTC

d_call: TRBD1
cdr3_length: 14
j_call: TRBJ1-2
clone_size: NA
v_call: TRBV4-3
cdr3_aa: CASSQAGQGFGYTF
cdr3_nt: TGCGCCAGCAGCCAAGCGGGACAGGGGTTTGGCTACACCTTC

d_call: NA
cdr3_length: 11
j_call: TRBJ1-1
clone_size: NA
v_call: TRBV7-9
cdr3_aa: CASLSGAEAFF
cdr3_nt: TGTGCCAGCCTTAGTGGGGCTGAAGCTTTCTTT

d_call: NA
cdr3_length: 16
j_call: TRBJ2-1
clone_size: NA
v_call: TRBV4-3
cdr3_aa: CASSQDRQGSYNEQFF
cdr3_nt: TGCGCCAGCAGCCAAGATCGCCAGGGATCCTACAATGAGCAGTTCTTC

d_call: NA
cdr3_length: 16
j_call: TRBJ1-5
clone_size: NA
v_call: TRBV12-3/TRBV12-4
cdr3_aa: CASSLPQGAINQPQHF
cdr3_nt: TGTGCCAGCAGTTTACCCCAGGGTGCTATTAATCAGCCCCAGCATTTT

d_call: TRBD2
cdr3_length: 15
j_call: TRBJ2-1
clone_size: NA
v_call: TRBV6-2/TRBV6-3
cdr3_aa: CASSYFSGAYNEQFF
cdr3_nt: TGTGCCAGCAGTTACTTCAGCGGGGCCTACAATGAGCAGTTCTTC

d_call: NA
cdr3_length: 13
j_call: TRBJ2-6
clone_size: NA
v_call: TRBV6-6
cdr3_aa: CASIQSGANVLTF
cdr3_nt: TGTGCCAGCATCCAGTCTGGGGCCAACGTCCTGACTTTC

d_call: TRBD2
cdr3_length: 16
j_call: TRBJ2-5
clone_size: NA
v_call: TRBV5-1
cdr3_aa: CASSWTSGRGGETQYF
cdr3_nt: TGCGCCAGCAGCTGGACTAGCGGGAGAGGAGGGGAGACCCAGTACTTC